These 32 T cell receptor beta chains share one sample of origin, sequenced in a study of T cell changes during pregnancy in multiple sclerosis. Using immunoSEQ multiplex PCR, the repertoire was profiled, and TCRdb retains in-frame clones only, with some absent. The sample lists 55,000 to 70,000 clones, about nine tenths seen once, with roughly 2.5% in the top ten. The sequencing used peripheral blood, collected in the first trimester of pregnancy. The source of these receptors is a female donor with multiple sclerosis, enrolled in a pregnancy study.

This clone was observed a single time. The V gene is TRBV19, the J gene TRBJ2-3, with a weak D call TRBD2 (6 bases). The CDR3 runs 15 residues. Germline V gives CDR1 LNHDA, CDR2 SQIVND (reference sequence). Trimming removed 6 bases at V and 4 bases at J, with 17 bases between. CDR3 protein: CASSKLEGDADTQYF. The CDR3 nucleotides read TGTGCCAGTAGCAAGTTGGAGGGAGACGCAGATACGCAGTATTTT.

This clone was seen just once. The chain couples TRBV19 to TRBJ1-4; tentative D call: TRBD1 (5 bases). The CDR3 has 13 residues. Germline CDR1 LNHDA, CDR2 SQIVND (reference sequence). V was cut by 3 bases and J by 8 bases, with 10 bases left in between. CDR3 DNA sequence: TGTGCCAGTAGTATCGCGGGGCGAGAAAAACTGTTTTTT. It is translated as CASSIAGREKLFF.

The chain recombines TRBV7-9 with TRBJ2-7, with 7 bases matching TRBD1. The germline V gene has CDR1 SEHNR and CDR2 FQNEAQ (reference sequence). V lost 1 base and J lost 2; bases outside the gene matches: 5. The CDR3 loop spans 15 amino acids. CDR3 DNA sequence: TGTGCCAGCAGCTTAGTAGCGACAGGGACCTACGAGCAGTACTTC. Translation: CASSLVATGTYEQYF.

The rearrangement joins TRBV6-4 to TRBJ2-7; 9 bases line up with TRBD1. Per the germline V gene, CDR1 is MRHNA and CDR2 is SNTAGT. The J segment lost 3 bases and the V segment lost 8 bases, leaving 5 bases of the junction unmatched. The CDR3 has 13 residues. CDR3 amino acids: CASPRDRVYEQYF. The DNA of the CDR3 is TGTGCCAGCCCCCGGGACAGGGTCTACGAGCAGTACTTC.

V and J are TRBV29-1 and TRBJ1-2; the match to TRBD1 covers 12 bases. Trimming at V came to 4 bases and at J to 7 bases, leaving 4 bases not matched to a gene. This CDR3 comprises 13 residues. The germline V gene encodes CDR1 SQVTM and CDR2 ANQGSEA. The CDR3, as DNA: TGCAGCGTTGGCTGGGACAGGGGGCTTGGCTACACCTTC. It codes for CSVGWDRGLGYTF. Based on the CDR3 plus reference TRBV29-1 and TRBJ1-2, the full variable domain is SAVISQKPSRDICQRGTSLTIQCQVDSQVTMMFWYRQQPGQSLTLIATANQGSEATYESGFVIDKFPISRPNLTFSTLTVSNMSPEDSSIYLCSVGWDRGLGYTFGSGTRLTVV.

The rearrangement links TRBV7-2 to TRBJ1-1; TRBD1 agrees at 7 bases. The CDR3 has 14 residues. Germline CDR1 reads SGHTA; CDR2 reads FQGNSA. Germline trimming cut 4 bases from V and 4 bases from J; bases unmatched to any gene: 6. The CDR3: CASSSTGFITEAFF. CDR3 nucleotide sequence: TGTGCCAGCAGCTCGACAGGGTTCATCACTGAAGCTTTCTTT. The complete variable domain, with remaining parts taken from reference TRBV7-2 and TRBJ1-1, reads GAGVSQSPSNKVTEKGKDVELRCDPISGHTALYWYRQSLGQGLEFLIYFQGNSAPDKSGLPSDRFSAERTGGSVSTLTIQRTQQEDSAVYLCASSSTGFITEAFFGQGTRLTVV.

The chain couples TRBV29-1 to TRBJ2-1, with TRBD1 matching over 8 bases. The ends lost 4 bases at V and 7 bases at J; junction bases unmatched: 9. Germline loops: CDR1 SQVTM, CDR2 ANQGSEA. The CDR3 is made up of 14 amino acids. The CDR3: CSVVYSDRANEQFF. CDR3 nucleotide sequence: TGCAGCGTTGTGTACTCGGACAGGGCGAATGAGCAGTTCTTC.

This clone was counted a few times. This chain joins TRBV18 and TRBJ2-1; 10 bases are a match to TRBD2. Per germline, CDR1 KGHSH and CDR2 LQKENI. The V gene end was trimmed by 3 bases and the J gene end by 7 bases; junction bases not matched to a gene: 6. This CDR3 comprises 15 residues. CDR3 sequence reads: CASSPRLAGENEQFF. For the CDR3, the DNA is TGTGCCAGCTCACCCCGGCTAGCGGGAGAAAATGAGCAGTTCTTC.

This chain links TRBV28 with TRBJ2-1; no clear D gene. V lost 4 bases to trimming and J lost 1 base, with 11 bases between them. In germline, CDR1 is MDHEN, CDR2 SYDVKM. The CDR3 consists of 15 residues. CDR3 DNA sequence: TGTGCCAGCAGTTCCGTGGGCAGGTCCTACAATGAGCAGTTCTTC. As protein: CASSSVGRSYNEQFF.

The chain recombines TRBV5-1 with TRBJ1-1; 7 bases map to TRBD1. The CDR3 is 15 residues long. In germline, CDR1 is SGHRS, CDR2 YFSETQ. Germline trimming cut 2 bases from V and 1 base from J; bases unmatched to any gene: 5. The CDR3 sequence: CASSFNRDRNTEAFF. CDR3 in DNA: TGCGCCAGCAGCTTTAACCGGGACAGGAACACTGAAGCTTTCTTT.

The chain has TRBV27 and TRBJ2-7; 7 bases align to TRBD1. The CDR3 consists of 14 residues. Germline CDR1 is MNHEY and CDR2 is SMNVEV (reference sequence). The junction had 7 bases not matched to a gene; V was cut back by 5 bases and J by 3 bases. The CDR3 loop reads CASSGTVRSYEQYF. CDR3 DNA sequence: TGTGCCAGCAGTGGGACAGTACGAAGCTACGAGCAGTACTTC.

The chain carries TRBV7-8 and TRBJ2-7; tentatively, D is TRBD2 (6 bases). CDR1 and CDR2 (germline): SGHVS, FQNEAQ. V was cut by 5 bases and J by 6 bases, with 17 bases left in between. There are 14 residues in the CDR3. CDR3 sequence: CASSPGGTGFEQYF. CDR3 nucleotides: TGTGCCAGCAGCCCTGGGGGGACTGGGTTCGAGCAGTACTTC.

This chain joins TRBV6-5 and TRBJ2-7, with TRBD1 as a possible D gene (5 bases). In germline, CDR1 is MNHEY, CDR2 SVGAGI. This CDR3 region has 15 residues. Trimming stripped 6 bases from V and 5 bases from J, with 20 bases between. The DNA for the CDR3 is TGTGCCAGCAGGTGGCAGGACAAATTTCTCGACGAGCAGTACTTC. Amino acid sequence: CASRWQDKFLDEQYF.

This clone was seen once. The chain couples TRBV19 to TRBJ1-5; 7 nucleotides match TRBD1. This CDR3 region has 13 residues. Per germline, CDR1 LNHDA and CDR2 SQIVND (reference sequence). Trimming at V came to 5 bases and at J to 5 bases, leaving 3 bases not matched to a gene. CDR3 amino acids: CASSVQGDQPQHF. As DNA, the CDR3 is TGTGCCAGTAGTGTCCAGGGGGATCAGCCCCAGCATTTT.

The V call is TRBV7-8, the J call TRBJ2-3; 10 bases fit TRBD2. After removal of 1 base from V and 5 bases from J, the junction contained 12 bases not matched to a gene. The CDR3 totals 18 residues. Germline V CDR1 and CDR2: SGHVS, FQNEAQ. The DNA for the CDR3 is TGTGCCAGCAGCTTAGACCGCCGCCGGTCTAGCGGGGGAGATACGCAGTATTTT. Protein product: CASSLDRRRSSGGDTQYF.

This chain links TRBV5-1 with TRBJ1-4; no firm D call. The V end lost 7 bases, the J end lost 2 bases, and 15 bases lay between the germline ends. CDR3 length equals 15 residues. CDR1 and CDR2 from the germline V gene are SGHRS and YFSETQ. CDR3 sequence (DNA): TGCGCCAGCCGCCCAGGAGGTGGTACTAATGAAAAACTGTTTTTT. It codes for CASRPGGGTNEKLFF.

The V and J genes are TRBV30 and TRBJ1-5; a possible D gene is TRBD1 (6 bases). Germline CDR1 is GTSNPN and CDR2 is SVGIG (reference sequence). Trimming left V 3 bases short and J 2 bases short, with 14 bases between. The CDR3 contains 15 residues. The CDR3 loop reads CAWSLRTAGNQPQHF. DNA of the CDR3: TGTGCCTGGAGCCTCCGGACAGCGGGCAATCAGCCCCAGCATTTT.

The gene calls are TRBV28 and TRBJ1-5, with 7 bases that match TRBD1. The CDR3 length is 15 residues. The germline V gene has CDR1 MDHEN and CDR2 SYDVKM. V dropped 5 bases and J dropped 5; count of bases not matched to a gene: 9. CDR3: CASSKAGGTDQPQHF. The DNA of the CDR3 is TGTGCCAGCAGTAAAGCAGGGGGGACGGATCAGCCCCAGCATTTT.

This clone has only a few counts. This chain links TRBV19 with TRBJ2-4, with D perhaps matching TRBD2 (6 bases). CDR3 length: 14 residues. Germline V gene sequence: CDR1 LNHDA, CDR2 SQIVND (reference sequence). The ends were cut back, 1 base at V and 7 bases at J, with 11 bases in the middle. The CDR3 DNA reads TGTGCCAGTAGTATAGTTGGAGGGGCGAACATTCAGTACTTC. This sequence encodes CASSIVGGANIQYF.

V usage is TRBV19 and J usage is TRBJ1-2, with 8 bases matching TRBD1. Germline V gives CDR1 LNHDA, CDR2 SQIVND (reference sequence). The CDR3 has 15 residues. The ends lost 1 base at V and 4 bases at J; junction bases unmatched: 5. The CDR3 sequence is CASSIGTGRTYGYTF. As DNA, the CDR3 is TGTGCCAGTAGTATAGGGACAGGGAGGACCTATGGCTACACCTTC.

The chain combines TRBV29-1 with TRBJ2-2; D is possibly TRBD2 (5 bases). There are 17 residues in the CDR3. V dropped 0 bases and J dropped 1 base, with 15 bases sitting between them. Germline CDR1 and CDR2: SQVTM and ANQGSEA. The chain's CDR3 is CSVEDLAPPKNTGELFF. In DNA, the CDR3 is TGCAGCGTTGAAGATCTAGCCCCCCCTAAGAACACCGGGGAGCTGTTTTTT.

The V gene is TRBV2, the J gene TRBJ1-2; no clear D gene. CDR1 SNHLY and CDR2 FYNNEI come from the germline V gene. CDR3 size: 12 residues. V shed 6 bases and J shed 4 bases, with 9 bases lying between them. CDR3 region: CASRDGGYGYTF. CDR3 DNA: TGTGCCAGCAGGGACGGAGGCTATGGCTACACCTTC.

V usage is TRBV7-2 and J usage is TRBJ2-1, with 14 nucleotides matching TRBD2. Per germline, CDR1 SGHTA and CDR2 FQGNSA. J lost 5 bases, V lost 5 bases, and 5 bases had no gene match. The CDR3 length is 16 residues. The DNA of the CDR3 is TGTGCCAGCAGCAGACTAGCGGGGGGGCTGGACAATGAGCAGTTCTTC. As protein: CASSRLAGGLDNEQFF.

The genes are TRBV29-1 and TRBJ1-1, with D uncertain. The CDR3 extends over 14 amino acids. Germline V lookup: CDR1 SQVTM, CDR2 ANQGSEA. Trimming removed 4 bases at V and 1 base at J, with 13 bases between. CDR3 coding DNA: TGCAGCGTTGTAGTGCTGGGGAGGAACACTGAAGCTTTCTTT. Protein: CSVVVLGRNTEAFF.

This sequence joins TRBV19 and TRBJ1-1; 7 bases agree with TRBD1. Trimming took 5 bases from V and 0 from J; bases not matched to a gene: 6. The CDR3 is 15 amino acids. Per germline, CDR1 LNHDA and CDR2 SQIVND (reference sequence). CDR3 nucleotide sequence: TGTGCCAGTAGTGCTTGGGACAGATTGAACACTGAAGCTTTCTTT. It translates to CASSAWDRLNTEAFF.

The genes are TRBV19 and TRBJ1-1, with 7 bases that match TRBD1. Germline assignment: CDR1 LNHDA and CDR2 SQIVND (reference sequence). The CDR3 covers 16 residues. V lost 6 bases, J lost 0 bases, and 10 bases stayed unmatched. CDR3 DNA: TGTGCCAGTAGCCAAACAGGGGCGGAGATGAACACTGAAGCTTTCTTT. Its protein product is CASSQTGAEMNTEAFF.

V gene TRBV19 combines with J gene TRBJ1-1; D gene ambiguous. The germline gives CDR1 LNHDA, CDR2 SQIVND (reference sequence). The CDR3 contains 13 residues. V gave up 6 bases and J gave up 4 bases, with 12 bases separating them. Here the CDR3 reads CASRRPSGTEAFF. The CDR3 DNA reads TGTGCCAGTAGACGCCCCTCGGGCACTGAAGCTTTCTTT.

This clone was seen a handful of times. CDR3 loop: CASSLTGLGNTIYF. In DNA form, the CDR3 reads TGTGCCAGCAGTTTAACAGGGTTAGGAAACACCATATATTTT. The V gene is TRBV6-5, the J gene TRBJ1-3, with D tentatively TRBD1 (6 bases). This CDR3 contains 14 residues. V lost 4 bases to trimming and J lost 4 bases, with 11 bases between them. The V gene's germline CDR1 is MNHEY and CDR2 SVGAGI.

The rearrangement links TRBV4-1 to TRBJ1-1; 8 bases are a match to TRBD1. CDR3 size: 15 residues. Germline V gene data show CDR1 as MGHRA and CDR2 as YSYEKL. V shed 0 bases and J 8 bases; nucleotides not matched to a gene: 8. The CDR3 protein is CASSQERVTGEEAFF. The CDR3 DNA follows: TGCGCCAGCAGCCAAGAGCGTGTGACAGGGGAGGAAGCTTTCTTT.

V usage is TRBV6-1 and J usage is TRBJ2-7; TRBD2 is a possible D gene (5 bases). Trimming took off 2 bases at V and 2 bases at J, with 10 bases between the two ends. CDR1 MNHNS and CDR2 SASEGT come from the germline V gene. The CDR3 runs 14 residues. CDR3 bases: TGTGCCAGCAGTGAACGGGGTGTCACCTACGAGCAGTACTTC. Encoded protein: CASSERGVTYEQYF.

This clone was seen a single time. V and J are TRBV10-3 and TRBJ1-1; 10 positions agree with TRBD1. CDR1 ENHRY and CDR2 SYGVKD come from the germline V gene. The CDR3 consists of 12 residues. The ends lost 10 bases at V and 3 bases at J; junction bases unmatched: 2. CDR3 protein: CATGQGDTEAFF. The CDR3 DNA reads as TGTGCCACCGGACAGGGGGACACTGAAGCTTTCTTT.

The rearrangement links TRBV9 to TRBJ2-1, with 14 bases fitting TRBD2. Losses at the gene ends were 7 bases for V and 4 bases for J; bases not matched to a gene: 4. Germline loops: CDR1 SGDLS, CDR2 YYNGEE. The CDR3 runs to 15 residues. CDR3 sequence: CASGTSGRSYNEQFF. In DNA form, the CDR3 reads TGTGCCAGCGGGACTAGCGGGAGATCGTACAATGAGCAGTTCTTC. The full variable domain, with the rest looked up from reference TRBV9 and TRBJ2-1, is DSGVTQTPKHLITATGQRVTLRCSPRSGDLSVYWYQQSLDQGLQFLIQYYNGEERAKGNILERFSAQQFPDLHSELNLSSLELGDSALYFCASGTSGRSYNEQFFGPGTRLTVL.